The source of this T cell receptor beta chain is a study of identical twins' blood T cells (dated by TCRdb to 2013 to 2014). For the wider study: Roughly 50 million Illumina reads were obtained across some 12 libraries, of which six were alpha-chain libraries and six were beta-chain libraries. TCR alpha and beta chain repertoires of three pairs of monozygous twins were compared using next-generation sequencing to assess genetic influence on repertoire formation.

Library creation used 5' RACE. Reads for this sample came from an Illumina Genome Analyzer IIx. The RNA-based TCR cDNA libraries were made using a previously described protocol that was modified in several ways. Sample-specific barcodes were introduced on both ends of each TCR cDNA library during cDNA synthesis and amplification to prevent cross-contamination. Turning to the authors' computational methods: Between about 85,000 and nearly 550,000 clonotypes were identified per individual, with roughly 2 to 3.6 million CDR3-containing reads per library. Reads with improper barcode index combinations were discarded, after which clonesets were built for each library with the MiTCR software. While assembling CDR3 clonotypes, MiTCR filtered or rescued low-quality reads and corrected PCR and sequencing errors. Artificial out-of-frame clonotypes were removed by being mapped to in-frame sequences, with one indel in the CDR3 allowed. Similarity in V and J gene usage between donors was calculated as the Jensen-Shannon divergence divided by the mean entropy. Using fastp at Q25 and MiXCR, TCRdb reprocessed the public reads and kept productive beta chains. When rows share a CDR3 protein, they turn into one entry using the most common DNA and genes. TCRdb, rather than the study authors, made the V and J calls. For this sample the table gives 300,000 to 450,000 distinct CDR3 sequences, of which 28% were detected only once. 6% to 7% of the sample is held by the ten biggest clonotypes.

About this clonotype: There is no known antigen for this receptor. Within one base of it there is no much larger clone, and no base qualities were kept.

The CDR3 contains 14 residues, cysteine and phenylalanine counted. Only the CDR3 DNA stays, 42 bases, in frame from base 1. Between the V and J ends, shortened by 5 bases and 1 base respectively, the junction contains 11 bases. CDR1 and CDR2 were assigned from the germline V gene as ENHRY and SYGVKD. Six healthy women forming three monozygous twin pairs were used as donors. All three twin pairs had been reared together, and it was thought likely that the same infectious agents and vaccines had been met by these twin pairs. TCR cDNA libraries were prepared from RNA that was isolated from peripheral blood mononuclear cells. Findings and caveats that apply to the study as a whole: Because the twins were reared together, environmental influences could not be ruled out as the explanation for twin similarity. V gene usage was reported to be markedly more similar within twin pairs than between unrelated donors, even among non-selected out-of-frame TCRbeta clonotypes. Among the most abundant TCRbeta clonotypes, every donor shared more CDR3 sequences with her own twin than with unrelated donors. The study stated that the proposed role of the TCRalpha J segment in MHC recognition during thymic selection needs to be validated by independent studies. The number of CDR3 clonotypes shared between two donors was mainly determined by the product of the cloneset sizes of the two donors, and no clear deviation from this trend was shown by twins.

Sequencing was carried out using PBMCs. This chain is built from TRBV10-3 and TRBJ1-1; TRBD1 is a possible D gene, resting on 5 matching bases. This sequence was found in a woman aged 18 to 55 in good health. The CDR3 has the sequence CAISSGGGNTEAFF. At the DNA level, the sequence is TGTGCCATCAGTTCCGGGGGAGGGAACACTGAAGCTTTCTTT.